The 19 T cell receptor beta chains reported below all come from one sample, sequenced in a study of T cells in Graves' hyperthyroidism and ophthalmopathy. RNA transcripts provided the source from which TCR beta CDR3 regions were amplified. RT-PCR in the first round (using the HTBI primer set) targeted the TCR CDR3. One entry per CDR3 protein, called by TCRdb with MiXCR from the multiplex PCR reads. Among roughly 840,000 distinct CDR3 sequences listed, 35% to 45% were seen once. Sequences were obtained from blood. The origin of the receptors is a man aged 18 to 29 with Graves' hyperthyroidism.

The V and J genes are TRBV20-1 and TRBJ2-1; D remains ambiguous. The germline gives CDR1 DFQATT, CDR2 SNEGSKA (reference sequence). The CDR3 has 9 residues. The V end was cut by 3 bases, the J end by 12 bases, with 6 bases between. The CDR3 spells CSASLGQFF. In DNA form, the CDR3 reads TGCAGTGCTAGCCTGGGGCAGTTCTTC.

The rearrangement uses TRBV28 and TRBJ1-2; TRBD1 matches at 8 bases. V was clipped by 5 bases and J by 7 bases; unmatched bases: 9. The CDR3 is made up of 14 amino acids. Germline V gene lookup returns CDR1 MDHEN and CDR2 SYDVKM. The CDR3: CASSAGDRRTGYTF. DNA for the CDR3: TGTGCCAGCAGTGCCGGGGACAGGAGGACTGGCTACACCTTC.

The chain uses TRBV7-8 and TRBJ1-2, with 9 bases lining up with TRBD1. Germline V gene lookup returns CDR1 SGHVS and CDR2 FQNEAQ. With V trimmed by 0 bases and J by 8 bases, 10 bases remained unmatched. This CDR3 region has 16 residues. The CDR3 spells CASSLAFGGQGYGYTF. The CDR3 nucleotides are TGTGCCAGCAGCTTAGCCTTTGGGGGACAGGGCTACGGCTACACCTTC. The whole variable domain, filled in from reference TRBV7-8 and TRBJ1-2, reads GAGVSQSPRYKVAKRGQDVALRCDPISGHVSLFWYQQALGQGPEFLTYFQNEAQLDKSGLPSDRFFAERPEGSVSTLKIQRTQQEDSAVYLCASSLAFGGQGYGYTFGSGTRLTVV.

The gene calls are TRBV9 and TRBJ2-5; TRBD2 aligns across 9 bases. This CDR3 region has 17 residues. Germline CDR1 SGDLS, CDR2 YYNGEE. V shed 0 bases, J shed 2 bases, and the junction held 8 bases outside the gene matches. CDR3 protein: CASSVGFLTSGQETQYF. The CDR3 bases are TGTGCCAGCAGCGTAGGATTTTTGACTAGCGGACAAGAGACCCAGTACTTC.

In its sample, this clonotype was seen a few times. This rearrangement joins TRBV20-1 to TRBJ2-7; 7 bases fit TRBD1. The trim removed 6 bases at V and 0 bases at J, leaving 5 bases unmatched. The CDR3 has 13 residues. Germline CDR1 and CDR2: DFQATT and SNEGSKA (reference sequence). DNA for the CDR3: TGCAGTGCGAGGGGGCTTCTCTCCTACGAGCAGTACTTC. Its translation is CSARGLLSYEQYF.

Regarding this clonotype: Because it lacks the conserved phenylalanine or tryptophan at the end, this CDR3 is likely a read error. The chain couples TRBV10-3 to TRBJ2-7; 12 bases are a match to TRBD2. This CDR3 spans 15 amino acids. Germline CDR1 is ENHRY and CDR2 is SYGVKD. Trimming took 4 bases from V and 2 from J; bases not matched to a gene: 3. The CDR3 protein is CAISGRTSGTYEQYL. CDR3 in DNA: TGTGCCATCAGTGGACGGACTAGCGGGACCTACGAGCAGTACCTC.

The genes are TRBV6-2 or TRBV6-3 and TRBJ2-5; D may be TRBD2 (7 bases). The germline V gene has CDR1 MNHEY and CDR2 SVGEGT. This CDR3 spans 12 amino acids. The V end lost 6 bases, the J end lost 12 bases, and 17 bases lay between the germline ends. CDR3 sequence (DNA): TGTGCCAGCAGAGGACTAGGGGGAGTGGAGTACTTC. It is translated as CASRGLGGVEYF.

In its sample, this clonotype was seen once. This may be a read error: a much more frequent sequence differs by one nucleotide. The V call is TRBV15, the J call TRBJ2-5, with 7 bases aligning to TRBD1. This CDR3 has 14 residues. The trim removed 3 bases at V and 1 base at J, leaving 2 bases unmatched. CDR1 and CDR2 (germline): LNHNV, YYDKDF (reference sequence). In DNA, the CDR3 is TGTGCCACCAGCAGGGGGACAGTCCAAGAGACCCAGTACTTC. Translated, it gives CATSRGTVQETQYF.

Worth noting for this clonotype: One end of the junction is discordant with germline, which a read error may explain. The DNA of the CDR3 is TGTGCCAGCAACTTAGCGGAGGTAGCCTCAGGCGTCGAGCAGTACTTC. It is translated as CASNLAEVASGVEQYF. V is TRBV7-3 and J is TRBJ2-5, with a tentative D call TRBD2 (6 bases). The J call may be faulty, since TRBJ2-7 better matches the DNA end. The CDR3 runs 16 residues. Germline values: CDR1 SGHTA, CDR2 FQGTGA.

This clonotype showed up just a few times. The CDR3 sequence: CSARGGRSGPGELFF. CDR3 in DNA: TGCAGTGCTAGAGGGGGGCGGTCGGGCCCCGGGGAGCTGTTTTTT. This rearrangement joins TRBV20-1 to TRBJ2-2; D is possibly TRBD1 (6 bases). This CDR3 spans 15 amino acids. Germline V lookup: CDR1 DFQATT, CDR2 SNEGSKA (reference sequence). The ends were cut back, 1 base at V and 6 bases at J, with 15 bases in the middle.

This clonotype was detected only a few times. The chain's CDR3 is CSAGVSSYNSPLHF. For the CDR3, the DNA is TGCAGTGCAGGGGTGAGCTCCTATAATTCACCCCTCCACTTT. This chain uses TRBV20-1 with TRBJ1-6; tentative D call: TRBD1 (5 bases). V lost 6 bases and J 0 bases, leaving 9 bases between the germline ends. Germline values: CDR1 DFQATT, CDR2 SNEGSKA (reference sequence). This CDR3 region has 14 residues.

At least ten counts were recorded for this clonotype. The chain employs TRBV10-3 and TRBJ1-3; D call uncertain. The CDR3 contains 16 residues. The ends were cut back, 3 bases at V and 2 bases at J, with 14 bases in the middle. Germline V gene sequence: CDR1 ENHRY, CDR2 SYGVKD. The CDR3 sequence is CAISDREVSAGNTIYF. CDR3 sequence (DNA): TGTGCCATCAGTGATCGCGAAGTTAGCGCTGGAAACACCATATATTTT.

This chain joins TRBV6-5 and TRBJ1-1; D is uncertain. Trimming pared 1 base from V and 1 base from J, leaving 7 bases between. From germline, CDR1 is MNHEY and CDR2 SVGAGI. The CDR3 contains 14 residues. CDR3 sequence: CASSYFTANTEAFF. CDR3 nucleotide sequence: TGTGCCAGCAGTTACTTCACAGCGAACACTGAAGCTTTCTTT.

Points on this clonotype: The missing conserved phenylalanine or tryptophan at the end of this CDR3 makes a read error likely. The V and J genes are TRBV10-3 and TRBJ1-1, with D maybe TRBD1 (6 bases). The V gene's germline CDR1 is ENHRY and CDR2 SYGVKD. The V end lost 4 bases, the J end lost 5 bases, and 20 bases lay between the germline ends. The CDR3 covers 16 residues. The CDR3 here is CAISATSRGEGTEAFL. CDR3 DNA: TGTGCCATCAGTGCGACCTCCAGGGGAGAGGGGACTGAAGCTTTCCTT.

This clonotype was found many times. This sequence joins TRBV10-2 and TRBJ2-5; maybe TRBD1 (6 bases). V was clipped by 3 bases and J by 5 bases, with 19 bases between them. Germline CDR1 WSHSY, CDR2 SAAADI. CDR3 size: 16 residues. The CDR3 spells CASSDLQDRPYETQYF. In nucleotides, the CDR3 is TGCGCCAGCAGTGACCTTCAGGACAGACCTTATGAGACCCAGTACTTC.

The chain uses TRBV11-2 and TRBJ1-1, with unresolved D. CDR1 SGHAT and CDR2 FQNNGV come from the germline V gene. This CDR3 comprises 18 residues. Trimming removed 4 bases from V and 0 bases from J, with 21 bases in between. The CDR3 region is CASSSRAITSFLNTEAFF. Here the CDR3 DNA reads TGTGCCAGCAGCTCACGGGCCATCACCTCTTTCCTGAACACTGAAGCTTTCTTT. Based on the CDR3 plus reference TRBV11-2 and TRBJ1-1, the full variable domain is EAGVAQSPRYKIIEKRQSVAFWCNPISGHATLYWYQQILGQGPKLLIQFQNNGVVDDSQLPKDRFSAERLKGVDSTLKIQPAKLEDSAVYLCASSSRAITSFLNTEAFFGQGTRLTVV.

The V call is TRBV5-4, the J call TRBJ1-2; weak D call: TRBD1 (5 bases). The V gene's germline CDR1 is SGHNT and CDR2 YYREEE (reference sequence). The CDR3 contains 14 residues. V lost 0 bases, J lost 3 bases, and 9 bases lay in between. The CDR3 sequence: CASSLDVRDYGYTF. CDR3 nucleotide sequence: TGTGCCAGCAGCTTGGATGTCAGGGACTATGGCTACACCTTC.

The table lists this clonotype with many counts. The chain joins TRBV14 to TRBJ1-2; D is ambiguous. In germline, CDR1 is SGHDN, CDR2 FVKESK. This CDR3 has 14 amino acids. The V gene lost 4 bases and the J gene lost 4 bases, with 13 bases spanning the gap. The CDR3 sequence: CASSRIPPLYGYTF. The CDR3 DNA follows: TGTGCCAGCAGCCGCATCCCCCCCCTCTATGGCTACACCTTC.

This clonotype occurred a few times. This chain links TRBV7-3 with TRBJ2-2, with D perhaps TRBD2 (5 bases). The CDR3 is 16 amino acids. Germline V gene sequence: CDR1 SGHTA, CDR2 FQGTGA. The V gene lost 2 bases and the J gene lost 1 base, with 11 bases spanning the gap. CDR3 bases: TGTGCCAGCAGCTTAGGAGTCGGGGTGAACACCGGGGAGCTGTTTTTT. It translates to CASSLGVGVNTGELFF.